The 21 T cell receptor beta chains presented below share a single source sample, sequenced in a study of early stage breast cancer tumors. The repertoire was sequenced with immunoSEQ multiplex PCR; TCRdb's copy has only in-frame clones and lacks some. The data contain approximately 6,500 clones, over 60% of them singletons. Sequenced material: normal breast tissue next to the tumor. The receptors derive from a person in their fifties with breast cancer.

This clone has only one observation. The chain joins TRBV13 to TRBJ2-7; 9 bases agree with TRBD1. CDR1 is PRHDT, CDR2 FYEKMQ, per germline (reference sequence). V trimming: 4 bases; J trimming: 5 bases; junction bases outside the gene matches: 6. The CDR3 is 14 residues long. The CDR3 DNA reads as TGTGCCAGCAGCTGGGGACAGGGAGGCCACGAGCAGTACTTC. This sequence encodes CASSWGQGGHEQYF.

V and J are TRBV2 and TRBJ1-5; 9 bases agree with TRBD1. Germline-derived CDR1 and CDR2 are SNHLY and FYNNEI. V lost 8 bases and J lost 4; bases outside the gene matches: 9. This CDR3 contains 15 residues. In DNA form, the CDR3 reads TGTGCCAGCGGGGAACAGGGGGCGGGTAATCAGCCCCAGCATTTT. It yields the protein CASGEQGAGNQPQHF.

The J gene is TRBJ1-3, the V gene TRBV5-8; a weak D match, TRBD1 (6 bases). This CDR3 has 13 amino acids. Germline V gene data show CDR1 as SGHTS and CDR2 as YDEGEE. V lost 2 bases and J 8 bases, leaving 11 bases between the germline ends. For the CDR3, the DNA is TGTGCCAGCAGCTTCAGGGGAGAGGACACCATATATTTT. It codes for CASSFRGEDTIYF.

The chain links TRBV2 to TRBJ1-1; 7 bases are shared with TRBD1. Trimming removed 4 bases from V and 0 bases from J; junction bases left unmatched: 11. The CDR3 runs 17 residues. CDR1 SNHLY and CDR2 FYNNEI come from the germline V gene. The CDR3 loop is CASSGRQGSTMNTEAFF. DNA of the CDR3: TGTGCCAGCAGTGGACGACAGGGAAGTACAATGAACACTGAAGCTTTCTTT.

This clone was observed a few times. An end of the junction differs from the germline gene, which may be a read error. The chain uses TRBV2 and TRBJ2-7, with D possibly TRBD1 on 5 matching bases. Per germline, CDR1 SNHLY and CDR2 FYNNEI. The length of the CDR3 is 13 residues. CDR3 loop: CASSEAPRQRTGF. The CDR3 DNA follows: TGTGCCAGCAGTGAAGCGCCCAGACAGCGTACCGGCTTC.

V usage is TRBV7-3 and J usage is TRBJ2-2; no definite D call. The germline CDR1 and CDR2 sequences are SGHTA and FQGTGA. The CDR3 loop spans 18 amino acids. Trimming removed 1 base from V and 2 bases from J, with 17 bases in between. The CDR3 sequence is CASSLMLVADDNTGELFF. CDR3 coding DNA: TGTGCCAGCAGCTTAATGCTCGTCGCGGACGACAACACCGGGGAGCTGTTTTTT.

The chain couples TRBV5-1 to TRBJ2-7, with 9 positions matching TRBD2. Germline CDR1 and CDR2: SGHRS and YFSETQ. V shed 7 bases and J 2 bases; nucleotides not matched to a gene: 10. CDR3 length: 15 residues. The CDR3 DNA sequence: TGCGCCAGCCGAGGACTAGCGAGCAGAGCCTACGAGCAGTACTTC. This encodes CASRGLASRAYEQYF. Drawing the rest from reference TRBV5-1 and TRBJ2-7, the complete variable domain is KAGVTQTPRYLIKTRGQQVTLSCSPISGHRSVSWYQQTPGQGLQFLFEYFSETQRNKGNFPGRFSGRQFSNSRSEMNVSTLELGDSALYLCASRGLASRAYEQYFGPGTRLTVT.

Comments on this clone: Compared with germline, one end of the junction differs, possibly owing to a read error. The chain is built from TRBV7-7 and TRBJ2-2, with D perhaps assigned TRBD1 or TRBD2 (5 bases each). The germline gives CDR1 SSHAT, CDR2 FNYEAQ (reference sequence). The CDR3 loop spans 15 amino acids. CDR3 in amino acids: CASSPDPRGEGELFF. In nucleotides, the CDR3 is TGTGCTAGCAGCCCCGACCCCCGAGGGGAAGGGGAGCTGTTTTTT.

This clone occurred a few times. The rearrangement links TRBV30 to TRBJ2-1, with 7 bases that match TRBD2. Germline V gene data show CDR1 as GTSNPN and CDR2 as SVGIG (reference sequence). The V gene end was trimmed by 2 bases and the J gene end by 3 bases; junction bases not matched to a gene: 10. CDR3 length: 16 residues. The DNA for the CDR3 is TGTGCCTGGAGTTCCCGTTTCGGGAGGAGCTACAATGAGCAGTTCTTC. This codes for CAWSSRFGRSYNEQFF.

The V and J genes are TRBV11-1 and TRBJ2-7; 9 bases are shared with TRBD1. In germline, CDR1 is SGHAT, CDR2 FQDESV (reference sequence). The CDR3 consists of 14 residues. V gave up 4 bases and J gave up 5 bases; unmatched junction bases: 6. Written as DNA, the CDR3 is TGTGCCAGCAGCTGGGGACAGGGAGGCCACGAGCAGTACTTC. Its protein product is CASSWGQGGHEQYF.

The CDR3 DNA is TGTGCCAGCAGTGAATGGCCCCAGCCCCAGCATTTT. It encodes CASSEWPQPQHF. This chain links TRBV6-5 with TRBJ1-5; D gene unclear. The V gene lost 5 bases and the J gene lost 7 bases, with 9 bases spanning the gap. This CDR3 contains 12 residues. Germline values: CDR1 MNHEY, CDR2 SVGAGI.

The sample holds one count of this clone. The chain uses TRBV7-2 and TRBJ1-2; possible D gene TRBD1, 5 bases. Germline V lookup: CDR1 SGHTA, CDR2 FQGNSA. Trimming pared 0 bases from V and 5 bases from J, leaving 10 bases between. The CDR3 sequence is 14 residues long. CDR3 sequence (DNA): TGTGCCAGCAGCTTAGCGGGCCAGGGTTATGGCTACACCTTC. Residues: CASSLAGQGYGYTF.

This clone was counted between two and nine times. The V gene is TRBV7-8, the J gene TRBJ2-7, with 8 bases aligning to TRBD1. There are 14 residues in the CDR3. Trimming removed 7 bases from V and 1 base from J; junction bases left unmatched: 6. CDR1 SGHVS and CDR2 FQNEAQ come from the germline V gene. The CDR3 loop reads CASTPGGWSYEQYF. The DNA of the CDR3 is TGTGCCAGCACTCCAGGGGGCTGGTCCTACGAGCAGTACTTC.

This clone showed up just once. The chain links TRBV27 to TRBJ1-3; possibly TRBD1 for D (5 bases). Trimming stripped 2 bases from V and 2 bases from J, with 10 bases between. The CDR3 is 15 amino acids. In germline, CDR1 is MNHEY, CDR2 SMNVEV (reference sequence). The CDR3 region is CASSLGAQAGNTIYF. Written as DNA, the CDR3 is TGTGCCAGCAGTTTAGGGGCTCAAGCTGGAAACACCATATATTTT.

The genes are TRBV4-1 and TRBJ2-1, with D unresolved. The CDR3 spans 16 residues. Between the trimmed V and J ends, which lost 0 bases and 4 bases, there was a span of 13 bases. In germline, CDR1 is MGHRA, CDR2 YSYEKL. This chain's CDR3 is CASSQDKATQYNEQFF. For the CDR3, the DNA is TGCGCCAGCAGCCAAGATAAGGCGACCCAGTACAATGAGCAGTTCTTC.

This clone is a singleton in its sample. This chain connects TRBV4-2 to TRBJ2-3, with D possibly being TRBD1 (6 bases). The CDR3 is made up of 13 amino acids. The germline CDR1 and CDR2 sequences are LGHNA and YNFKEQ. The V end was cut by 4 bases, the J end by 2 bases, with 7 bases between. The CDR3 protein is CASSRGHTDTQYF. The CDR3 DNA reads TGTGCCAGCAGCCGGGGACACACAGATACGCAGTATTTT.

This sequence joins TRBV4-3 and TRBJ1-5; 7 positions agree with TRBD1. The CDR3 has 16 residues. CDR1 and CDR2 (germline): LGHNA, YSLEER. The V and J ends lost 6 bases and 4 bases, in that order; junction bases with no gene match: 12. The chain's CDR3 is CASSPSLRQGNQPQHF. The CDR3 DNA sequence: TGCGCCAGCAGTCCCTCCCTACGACAGGGAAATCAGCCCCAGCATTTT.

V usage is TRBV9 and J usage is TRBJ2-2; 13 bases match TRBD2. CDR3 length equals 17 residues. Unmatched junction bases numbered 1, after V lost 0 bases and J lost 2 bases. Germline loops: CDR1 SGDLS, CDR2 YYNGEE. CDR3 bases: TGTGCCAGCAGCGTAGGGACTAGCGGGGGAAACACCGGGGAGCTGTTTTTT. Protein sequence: CASSVGTSGGNTGELFF. Full variable domain (rest looked up from reference TRBV9 and TRBJ2-2): DSGVTQTPKHLITATGQRVTLRCSPRSGDLSVYWYQQSLDQGLQFLIQYYNGEERAKGNILERFSAQQFPDLHSELNLSSLELGDSALYFCASSVGTSGGNTGELFFGEGSRLTVL.

CDR3 amino acids: CASSSRGLSTEAFF. The CDR3 bases are TGTGCCAGCAGTTCCAGGGGGCTTAGCACTGAAGCTTTCTTT. J is TRBJ1-1 and V is TRBV7-6, with 8 positions matching TRBD1. Germline values: CDR1 SGHVS, CDR2 FNYEAQ. The CDR3 sequence is 14 residues long. J lost 4 bases, V lost 6 bases, and 7 bases had no gene match.

The rearrangement links TRBV7-9 to TRBJ2-7; possibly TRBD1 or TRBD2 for D (5 bases each). Trimming stripped 1 base from V and 1 base from J, with 8 bases between. Germline V gives CDR1 SEHNR, CDR2 FQNEAQ (reference sequence). The length of the CDR3 is 14 residues. DNA of the CDR3: TGTGCCAGCAGCTTAGGGGACGGATCCTACGAGCAGTACTTC. It yields the protein CASSLGDGSYEQYF. The variable domain in full, completed from reference TRBV7-9 and TRBJ2-7, reads DTGVSQNPRHKITKRGQNVTFRCDPISEHNRLYWYRQTLGQGPEFLTYFQNEAQLEKSRLLSDRFSAERPKGSFSTLEIQRTEQGDSAMYLCASSLGDGSYEQYFGPGTRLTVT.

This clone appeared a few times. This chain links TRBV7-9 with TRBJ2-1, with TRBD1 matching over 7 bases. The CDR3 is 16 amino acids. CDR1 SEHNR and CDR2 FQNEAQ come from the germline V gene (reference sequence). After removal of 0 bases from V and 5 bases from J, the junction contained 7 bases not matched to a gene. DNA of the CDR3: TGTGCCAGCAGCTTAGCCGGAACAGGGGTTAACAATGAGCAGTTCTTC. As protein: CASSLAGTGVNNEQFF.